The table lists the clone carrying this TCR beta chain with a few counts. From germline, CDR1 is MDHEN and CDR2 SYDVKM. Trimming took off 6 bases at V and 4 bases at J, with 15 bases between the two ends. CDR3 length: 14 amino acids. Authors' processing steps: Reference gene primer amplification in the assay estimated nucleated cell counts. Assay used: immunoSEQ multiplex PCR; TCRdb lists only in-frame clones, some missing. V, J and clone size were drawn from that table, and D and trimming were deduced from the DNA. This repertoire shows more than 55,000 clones, approximately 79% found once; its top ten account for over 25%. The data derive from a study of blood T cell repertoires in COVID-19. Across the whole study: The United States, Italy and Spain supplied acute and convalescent COVID-19 samples. Nucleic acid was either cDNA or gDNA, and it came from T cells, B-cell-depleted T cells, or PBMCs.

The sequencing input was peripheral blood. This clonotype was sampled from a human donor in a cohort sampled during active COVID-19. This chain connects TRBV28 to TRBJ1-2; no clear D. The CDR3 bases are TGTGCCAGCAGCTCCCCCAGCGTGAGCTATGGCTACACCTTC. Translated: CASSSPSVSYGYTF.